Each of the 4 T cell receptor beta chains below was sequenced from the same sample in a study of CD8 T cells in Susac syndrome. Random hexamers were used to reverse transcribe an amount of roughly 0.45 to 1 ug RNA. Using its own MiXCR run on the immunoSEQ multiplex PCR reads, TCRdb lists one record per CDR3 protein. The table records approximately 130,000 distinct CDR3 sequences, about 90% of them present only once. Specimen: CD8+ T cells from PBMCs. Receptor source: a human donor with multiple sclerosis.

This clonotype was detected only once. The J gene is TRBJ1-4, the V gene TRBV20-1, with a possible D match to TRBD1 (6 bases). V lost 5 bases, J lost 3 bases, and 19 bases lay in between. Germline V CDR1 and CDR2: DFQATT, SNEGSKA (reference sequence). This CDR3 region has 16 residues. The CDR3 loop reads CSAGTNRDSANEKLFF. DNA for the CDR3: TGCAGTGCTGGGACAAACAGGGATAGCGCTAATGAAAAACTGTTTTTT.

The genes are TRBV9 and TRBJ1-3; D is possibly TRBD1 (6 bases). V was shortened by 3 bases and J by 7 bases, with 14 bases between the two germline ends. The CDR3 totals 14 residues. Per the germline V gene, CDR1 is SGDLS and CDR2 is YYNGEE. The CDR3 sequence: CASSEQGGSNTIYF. The CDR3 nucleotides read TGTGCCAGCAGCGAACAGGGCGGGAGTAACACCATATATTTT.

This clonotype was recorded once. This rearrangement joins TRBV7-9 to TRBJ1-1; D call uncertain. The CDR3 sequence is 14 residues long. Germline V gene data show CDR1 as SEHNR and CDR2 as FQNEAQ (reference sequence). V lost 5 bases to trimming and J lost 6 bases, with 16 bases between them. The CDR3 DNA follows: TGTGCCAGCAGCATGGGAGACCGAGGCGCTGAAGCTTTCTTT. Translating it yields CASSMGDRGAEAFF.

CDR3 bases: TGTGCCAGCAGTTTCCAAGAGACCCAGTACTTC. Translating gives CASSFQETQYF. This chain joins TRBV28 and TRBJ2-5; D is ambiguous. The CDR3 covers 11 residues. With 3 bases removed from V and 1 base from J, the gap between germline ends came to 0 bases. Germline lookup yields CDR1 MDHEN and CDR2 SYDVKM.